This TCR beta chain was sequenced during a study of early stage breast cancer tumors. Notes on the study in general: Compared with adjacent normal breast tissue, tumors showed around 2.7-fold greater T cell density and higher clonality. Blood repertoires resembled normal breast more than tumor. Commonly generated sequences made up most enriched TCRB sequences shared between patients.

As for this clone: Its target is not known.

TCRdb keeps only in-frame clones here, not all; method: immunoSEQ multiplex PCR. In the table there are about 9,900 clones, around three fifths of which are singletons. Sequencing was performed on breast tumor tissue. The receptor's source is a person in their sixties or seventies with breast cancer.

CDR3 sequence reads: CASSASQGTGELFF. CDR3 coding DNA: TGTGCCAGCAGCGCGTCACAGGGGACCGGGGAGCTGTTTTTT. The chain links TRBV7-9 to TRBJ2-2; TRBD1 matches 7 bases. Germline V gene sequence: CDR1 SEHNR, CDR2 FQNEAQ (reference sequence). The CDR3 is 14 residues long. Unmatched junction bases numbered 5, after V lost 5 bases and J lost 5 bases. Together with reference TRBV7-9 and TRBJ2-2, the CDR3 gives the full variable domain: DTGVSQNPRHKITKRGQNVTFRCDPISEHNRLYWYRQTLGQGPEFLTYFQNEAQLEKSRLLSDRFSAERPKGSFSTLEIQRTEQGDSAMYLCASSASQGTGELFFGEGSRLTVL.